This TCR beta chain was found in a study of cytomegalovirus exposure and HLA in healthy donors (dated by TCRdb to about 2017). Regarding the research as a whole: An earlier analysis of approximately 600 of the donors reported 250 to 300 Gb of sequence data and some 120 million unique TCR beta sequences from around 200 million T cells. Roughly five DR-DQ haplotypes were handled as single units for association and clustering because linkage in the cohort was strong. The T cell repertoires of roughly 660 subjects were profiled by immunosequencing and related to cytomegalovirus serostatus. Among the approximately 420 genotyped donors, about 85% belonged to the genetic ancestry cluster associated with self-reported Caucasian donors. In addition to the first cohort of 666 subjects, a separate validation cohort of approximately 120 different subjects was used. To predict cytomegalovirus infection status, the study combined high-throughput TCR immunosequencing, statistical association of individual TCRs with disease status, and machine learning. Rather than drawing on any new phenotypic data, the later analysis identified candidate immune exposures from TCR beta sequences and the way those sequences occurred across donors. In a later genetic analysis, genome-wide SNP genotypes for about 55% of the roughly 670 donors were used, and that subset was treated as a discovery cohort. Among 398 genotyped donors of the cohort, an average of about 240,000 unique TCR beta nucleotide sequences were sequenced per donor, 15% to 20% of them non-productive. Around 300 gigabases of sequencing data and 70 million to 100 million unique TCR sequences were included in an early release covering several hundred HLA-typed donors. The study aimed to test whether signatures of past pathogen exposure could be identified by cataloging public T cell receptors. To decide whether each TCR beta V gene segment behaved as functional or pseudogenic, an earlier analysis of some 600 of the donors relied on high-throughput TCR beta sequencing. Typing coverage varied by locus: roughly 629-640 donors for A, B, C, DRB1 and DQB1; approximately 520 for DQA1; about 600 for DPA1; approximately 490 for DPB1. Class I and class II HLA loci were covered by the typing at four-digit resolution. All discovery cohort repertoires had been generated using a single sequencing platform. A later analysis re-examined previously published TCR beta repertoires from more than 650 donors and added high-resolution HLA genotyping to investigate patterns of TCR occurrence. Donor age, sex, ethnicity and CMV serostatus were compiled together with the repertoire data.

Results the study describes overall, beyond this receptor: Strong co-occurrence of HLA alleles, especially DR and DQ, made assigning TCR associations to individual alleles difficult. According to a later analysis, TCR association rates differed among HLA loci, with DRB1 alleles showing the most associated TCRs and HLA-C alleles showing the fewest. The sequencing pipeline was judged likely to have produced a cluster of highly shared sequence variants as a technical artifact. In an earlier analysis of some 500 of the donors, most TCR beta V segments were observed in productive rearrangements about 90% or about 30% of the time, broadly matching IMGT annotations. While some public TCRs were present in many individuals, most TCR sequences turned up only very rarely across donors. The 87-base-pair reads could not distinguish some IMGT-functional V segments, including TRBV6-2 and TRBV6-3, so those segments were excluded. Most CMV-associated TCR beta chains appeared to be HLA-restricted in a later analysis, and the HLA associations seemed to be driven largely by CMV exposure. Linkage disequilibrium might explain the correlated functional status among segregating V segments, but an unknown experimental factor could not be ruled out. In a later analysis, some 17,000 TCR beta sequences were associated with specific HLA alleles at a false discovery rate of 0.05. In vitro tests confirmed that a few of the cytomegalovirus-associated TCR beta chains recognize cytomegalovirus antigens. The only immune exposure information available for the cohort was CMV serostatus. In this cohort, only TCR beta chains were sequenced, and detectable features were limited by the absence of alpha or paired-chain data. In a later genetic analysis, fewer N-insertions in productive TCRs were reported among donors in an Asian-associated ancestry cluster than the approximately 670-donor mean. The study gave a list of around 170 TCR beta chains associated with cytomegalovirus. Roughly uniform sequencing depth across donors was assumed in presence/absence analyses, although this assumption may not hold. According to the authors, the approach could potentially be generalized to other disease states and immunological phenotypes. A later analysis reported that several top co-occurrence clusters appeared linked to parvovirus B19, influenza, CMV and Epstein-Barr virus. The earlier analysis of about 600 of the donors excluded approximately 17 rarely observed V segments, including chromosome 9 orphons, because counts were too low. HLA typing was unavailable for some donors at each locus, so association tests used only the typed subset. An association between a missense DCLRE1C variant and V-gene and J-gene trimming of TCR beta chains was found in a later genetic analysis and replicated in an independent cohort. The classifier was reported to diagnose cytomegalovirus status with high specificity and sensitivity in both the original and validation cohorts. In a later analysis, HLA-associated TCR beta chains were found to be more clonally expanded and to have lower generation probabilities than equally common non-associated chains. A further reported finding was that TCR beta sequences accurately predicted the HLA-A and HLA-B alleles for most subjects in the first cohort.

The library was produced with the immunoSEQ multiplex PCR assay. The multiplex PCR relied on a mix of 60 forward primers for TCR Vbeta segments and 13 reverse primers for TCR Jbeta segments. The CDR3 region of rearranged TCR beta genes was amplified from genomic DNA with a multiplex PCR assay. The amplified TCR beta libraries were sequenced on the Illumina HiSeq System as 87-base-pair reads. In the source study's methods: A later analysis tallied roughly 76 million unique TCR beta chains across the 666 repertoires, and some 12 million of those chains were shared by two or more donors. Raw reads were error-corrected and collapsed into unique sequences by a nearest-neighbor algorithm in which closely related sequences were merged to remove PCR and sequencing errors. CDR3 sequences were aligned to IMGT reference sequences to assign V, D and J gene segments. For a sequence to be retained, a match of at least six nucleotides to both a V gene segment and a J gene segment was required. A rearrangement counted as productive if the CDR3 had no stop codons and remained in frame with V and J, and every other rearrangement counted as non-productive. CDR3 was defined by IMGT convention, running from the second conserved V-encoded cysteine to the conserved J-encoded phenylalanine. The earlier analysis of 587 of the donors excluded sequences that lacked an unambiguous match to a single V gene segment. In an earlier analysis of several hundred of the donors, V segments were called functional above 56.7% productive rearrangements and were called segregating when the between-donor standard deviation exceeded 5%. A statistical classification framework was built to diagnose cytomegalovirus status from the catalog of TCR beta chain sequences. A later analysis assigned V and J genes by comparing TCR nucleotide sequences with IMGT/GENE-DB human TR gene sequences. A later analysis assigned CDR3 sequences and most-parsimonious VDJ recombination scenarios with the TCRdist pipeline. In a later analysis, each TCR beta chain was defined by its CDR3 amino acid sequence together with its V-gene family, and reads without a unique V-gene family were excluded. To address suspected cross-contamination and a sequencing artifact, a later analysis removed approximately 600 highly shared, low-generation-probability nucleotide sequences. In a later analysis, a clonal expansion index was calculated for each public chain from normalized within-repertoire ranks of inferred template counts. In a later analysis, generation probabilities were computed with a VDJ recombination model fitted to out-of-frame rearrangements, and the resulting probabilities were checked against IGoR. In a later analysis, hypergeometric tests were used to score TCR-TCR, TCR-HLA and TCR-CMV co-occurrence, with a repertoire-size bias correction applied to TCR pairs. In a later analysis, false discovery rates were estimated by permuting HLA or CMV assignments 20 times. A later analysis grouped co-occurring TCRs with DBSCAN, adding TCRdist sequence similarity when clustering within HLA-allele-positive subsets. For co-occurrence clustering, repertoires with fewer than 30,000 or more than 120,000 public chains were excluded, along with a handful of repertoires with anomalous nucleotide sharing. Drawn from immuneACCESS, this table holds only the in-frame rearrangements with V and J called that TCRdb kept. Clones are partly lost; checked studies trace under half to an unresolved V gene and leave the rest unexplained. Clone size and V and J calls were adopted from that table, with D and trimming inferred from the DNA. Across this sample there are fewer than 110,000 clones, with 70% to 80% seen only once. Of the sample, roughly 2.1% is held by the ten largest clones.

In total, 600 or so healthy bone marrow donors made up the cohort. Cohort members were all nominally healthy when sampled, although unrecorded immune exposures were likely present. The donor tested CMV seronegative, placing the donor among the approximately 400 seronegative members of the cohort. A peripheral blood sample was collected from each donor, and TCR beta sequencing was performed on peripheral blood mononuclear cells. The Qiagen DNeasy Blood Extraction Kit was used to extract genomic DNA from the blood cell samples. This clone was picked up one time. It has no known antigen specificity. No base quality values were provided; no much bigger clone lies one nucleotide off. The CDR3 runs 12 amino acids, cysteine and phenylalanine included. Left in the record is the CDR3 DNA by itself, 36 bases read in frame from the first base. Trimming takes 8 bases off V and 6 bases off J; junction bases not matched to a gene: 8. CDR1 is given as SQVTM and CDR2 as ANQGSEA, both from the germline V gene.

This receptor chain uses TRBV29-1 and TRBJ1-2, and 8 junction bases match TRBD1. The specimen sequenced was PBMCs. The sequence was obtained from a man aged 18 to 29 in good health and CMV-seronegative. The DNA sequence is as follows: TGCAGCACAGGACAGGGAGAGAATGGCTACACCTTC. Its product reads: CSTGQGENGYTF.